This T cell receptor beta chain was sequenced in a study of memory CD4+ T cells and cytomegalovirus serostatus. The germline V and J ends were trimmed by 0 bases and 7 bases, with 10 bases remaining between them. The CDR3 runs to 14 residues. CDR1 is GTSNPN, CDR2 SVGIG, per germline (reference sequence). Sequencing was performed with immunoSEQ multiplex PCR; in TCRdb, only in-frame clones are kept and a portion is missing. The repertoire holds about 52,000 clones, with around 82% as singletons. Single viable CD3+CD4+CD8-CD45RO+ cells were sorted as the memory CD4+ T cells. This clone occurred a few times.

The source of this sequence is an adult in good health and CMV-seronegative. Sequencing input: memory CD4+ T cells from blood. The genes are TRBV30 and TRBJ1-6, with D uncertain. The CDR3 protein is CAWSVRGRNSPLHF. CDR3 sequence (DNA): TGTGCCTGGAGTGTTCGGGGAAGGAATTCACCCCTCCACTTT.